This record concerns one TCR beta chain sequence. The sample comes from a study of T cell clones after liver transplantation. Only in-frame clones appear in the TCRdb table, and some are missing; sequencing was by immunoSEQ multiplex PCR. The profile shows 20,000 to 30,000 clones, around two thirds of them singletons. The CDR3 has 16 residues. The germline CDR1 and CDR2 sequences are GTSNPN and SVGIG (reference sequence). After removal of 3 bases from V and 11 bases from J, the junction contained 15 bases not matched to a gene. The rearrangement joins TRBV30 to TRBJ1-6, with 8 bases that match TRBD1. Source: CD4+ T cells from blood, taken before liver transplant. This sequence originates from a human donor who received a liver transplant. CDR3 coding DNA: TGTGCCTGGAGGCCACTCGGGACAGGCATTGCGGCACCCCTCCACTTT. Its translation is CAWRPLGTGIAAPLHF.